This T cell receptor beta chain was observed in a study of metastatic and nonmetastatic thyroid tumors. In the study overall: Malignant thyroid and benign thyroid patients provided blood and tumor or nodule tissue whose repertoires were compared.

Patients were all untreated before their thyroid surgery. With MiXCR, TCRdb called clones anew from the PCR reads. The sample has about 21,000 clones; about a sixth are singletons. This clone was seen at least ten times. The germline V gene encodes CDR1 MNHEY and CDR2 SVGAGI. This CDR3 has 20 amino acids. V trimming: 0 bases; J trimming: 2 bases; junction bases outside the gene matches: 8. The sequence was obtained from a female donor with papillary thyroid cancer or a benign thyroid nodule (not recorded which). Some clones in this sample may be carry-over from other donors' samples. V is TRBV6-5 and J is TRBJ2-6, with 12 bases matching TRBD2. The sample consisted of tumor tissue. DNA of the CDR3: TGTGCCAGCAGTTACTCGCTAGCGGGAGGGCCGGGAGCTGGGGCCAACGTCCTGACTTTC. Its translation is CASSYSLAGGPGAGANVLTF.